What follows are 16 T cell receptor beta chains derived from one specimen sequenced in a study of tumor-infiltrating lymphocytes in localized non-small cell lung cancer (dated by TCRdb to the early 2020s). Library generation was performed with the immunoSEQ multiplex PCR assay. Imported from immuneACCESS, the table was reduced by TCRdb to in-frame sequences with V and J called. These copies leave out some clones; in studies compared against another copy, an unresolved V gene accounts for under half, and the cause of the remainder is not known. This sample comprises roughly 24,000 clones, roughly three fifths of them detected only once. In total, the top ten clones hold roughly 5.4% of the sample. The specimen was lung tumor tissue. The receptors stem from a human donor with non-small cell lung cancer.

This chain connects TRBV5-3 to TRBJ2-7, with 7 bases lining up with TRBD2. TRBV5-3 is an open reading frame, and its role is uncertain. The CDR3 covers 21 residues. The J segment lost 3 bases and the V segment lost 4 bases, leaving 28 bases of the junction unmatched. The chain's CDR3 is CARSPARNPASGTPTDYEQYF. The CDR3 DNA follows: TGTGCCAGAAGCCCTGCTCGGAACCCCGCTAGCGGCACCCCAACAGACTACGAGCAGTACTTC.

This clone showed up just once. V and J are TRBV4-1 and TRBJ2-1, with a possible D match to TRBD2 (6 bases). Deletions cut 2 bases from V and 8 bases from J, with 10 bases between. This CDR3 has 13 residues. CDR1 is MGHRA and CDR2 is YSYEKL in the germline V gene. CDR3 in DNA: TGCGCCAGCAGCCAATCAAGCGGGTATGAGCAGTTCTTC. It yields the protein CASSQSSGYEQFF.

The rearrangement joins TRBV5-1 to TRBJ2-7; no definite D call. CDR1 is SGHRS and CDR2 is YFSETQ in the germline V gene. This CDR3 region has 12 residues. Between the trimmed V and J ends, which lost 2 bases and 5 bases, there was a span of 8 bases. The CDR3 protein is CASSLTDHEQYF. For the CDR3, the DNA is TGCGCCAGCAGCTTAACCGACCACGAGCAGTACTTC.

This CDR3 is CASSDSGSPNEQFF. DNA for the CDR3: TGTGCCAGTAGCGATAGCGGGAGCCCCAATGAGCAGTTCTTC. The chain uses TRBV19 and TRBJ2-1; 9 bases match TRBD2. Germline assignment: CDR1 LNHDA and CDR2 SQIVND (reference sequence). J gave up 6 bases and V 6 bases, and 6 bases lay outside the gene matches. The CDR3 length is 14 residues.

The chain has TRBV19 and TRBJ1-3, with D hard to call. CDR1 is LNHDA, CDR2 SQIVND, per germline (reference sequence). The CDR3 runs to 16 residues. Between the trimmed V and J ends, which lost 7 bases and 0 bases, there was a span of 16 bases. CDR3 nucleotide sequence: TGTGCCAGTACCCCCCAGGACCTATCCTCTGGAAACACCATATATTTT. Translated: CASTPQDLSSGNTIYF.

The chain combines TRBV2 with TRBJ1-5; tentatively, D is TRBD1 (5 bases). The length of the CDR3 is 14 residues. The ends were cut back, 6 bases at V and 4 bases at J, with 13 bases in the middle. Germline V gene sequence: CDR1 SNHLY, CDR2 FYNNEI. The CDR3 is CASSTGTENQPQHF. The DNA for the CDR3 is TGTGCCAGCAGCACCGGGACGGAGAATCAGCCCCAGCATTTT.

V is TRBV4-1 and J is TRBJ2-3; 7 bases map to TRBD1. The CDR3 covers 13 residues. Per germline, CDR1 MGHRA and CDR2 YSYEKL. V was clipped by 2 bases and J by 6 bases; unmatched bases: 2. The CDR3 nucleotides read TGCGCCAGCAGCCAACAGGGGGTCGATACGCAGTATTTT. This gives the protein CASSQQGVDTQYF.

The rearrangement links TRBV19 to TRBJ2-7, with D tentatively TRBD1 (6 bases). The CDR3 contains 13 residues. V gave up 4 bases and J gave up 5 bases, with 12 bases separating them. Germline lookup yields CDR1 LNHDA and CDR2 SQIVND (reference sequence). CDR3 DNA sequence: TGTGCCAGTAGTAACAGAGGGGGAGACGAGCAGTACTTC. Its protein is CASSNRGGDEQYF.

In its sample, this clone is medium-sized. The chain couples TRBV7-8 to TRBJ1-3, with 8 bases aligning to TRBD1. The germline V gene has CDR1 SGHVS and CDR2 FQNEAQ. The trim removed 1 base at V and 2 bases at J, leaving 16 bases unmatched. This CDR3 has 20 amino acids. The CDR3 loop reads CASSLGVSGGQGRAGNTIYF. DNA of the CDR3: TGTGCCAGCAGCTTAGGGGTTTCGGGCGGACAGGGAAGGGCTGGAAACACCATATATTTT.

In its sample, this clone was seen a few times. The chain joins TRBV18 to TRBJ1-1; no firm D call. The length of the CDR3 is 12 residues. Germline CDR1 and CDR2: KGHSH and LQKENI. Trimming left V 9 bases short and J 1 base short, with 9 bases between. The CDR3 reads CASLDENTEAFF. For the CDR3, the DNA is TGTGCCAGTCTCGACGAGAACACTGAAGCTTTCTTT.

The V call is TRBV5-1, the J call TRBJ2-3, with a possible D match to TRBD1 (6 bases). CDR1 and CDR2 from the germline V gene are SGHRS and YFSETQ. The V and J ends lost 2 bases and 2 bases respectively, with 9 bases between them. The CDR3 contains 14 residues. CDR3 amino acids: CASSFRTDTDTQYF. Here the CDR3 DNA reads TGCGCCAGCAGCTTTCGGACAGACACAGATACGCAGTATTTT.

This clone has only a few counts. The J gene is TRBJ2-7, the V gene TRBV7-9; a weak D match, TRBD1 (6 bases). V gave up 4 bases and J gave up 1 base, with 17 bases separating them. The CDR3 is made up of 16 amino acids. Germline V lookup: CDR1 SEHNR, CDR2 FQNEAQ (reference sequence). The CDR3 DNA sequence: TGTGCCAGCAGCTCGATACAGGGAGAAGGGTCCTACGAGCAGTACTTC. Protein sequence: CASSSIQGEGSYEQYF.

This clone was seen just once. This chain connects TRBV4-2 to TRBJ2-3; no clear D. This CDR3 is 15 amino acids long. The V and J ends lost 4 bases and 0 bases respectively, with 11 bases between them. Germline loops: CDR1 LGHNA, CDR2 YNFKEQ. DNA of the CDR3: TGTGCCAGCAGCCCCGGCACTCGAAGCACAGATACGCAGTATTTT. Translating gives CASSPGTRSTDTQYF.

V gene TRBV5-1 combines with J gene TRBJ2-7; D perhaps matches TRBD1 (6 bases). Germline V gene data show CDR1 as SGHRS and CDR2 as YFSETQ. V was trimmed by 5 bases and J by 6 bases, leaving 15 bases between them. The CDR3 is 13 residues long. The CDR3 protein is CASSSTGSGEQYF. The CDR3 region has the DNA TGCGCCAGCAGTTCTACAGGGAGCGGCGAGCAGTACTTC.

The genes are TRBV19 and TRBJ2-7, with D perhaps matching TRBD2 (5 bases). The V end was cut by 5 bases, the J end by 4 bases, with 15 bases between. The CDR3 has 14 residues. Germline-derived CDR1 and CDR2 are LNHDA and SQIVND (reference sequence). As DNA, the CDR3 is TGTGCCAGTAGTGTCCTCGGGGAGTTTTACGAGCAGTACTTC. Translated, it gives CASSVLGEFYEQYF.

The table lists this clone with a count of one. This rearrangement joins TRBV9 to TRBJ2-4, with D possibly matching TRBD2 (6 bases). V was clipped by 0 bases and J by 8 bases, with 18 bases between them. The V gene's germline CDR1 is SGDLS and CDR2 YYNGEE. There are 16 residues in the CDR3. CDR3 amino acids: CASSVGIRASGDIQYF. The CDR3 nucleotides are TGTGCCAGCAGCGTAGGGATCAGGGCGTCGGGAGACATTCAGTACTTC. The full variable domain, its missing parts supplied by reference TRBV9 and TRBJ2-4, is DSGVTQTPKHLITATGQRVTLRCSPRSGDLSVYWYQQSLDQGLQFLIQYYNGEERAKGNILERFSAQQFPDLHSELNLSSLELGDSALYFCASSVGIRASGDIQYFGAGTRLSVL.